Below are 20 T cell receptor beta chains sequenced from a single sample in a study of blood T cell repertoires in COVID-19. The assay was immunoSEQ multiplex PCR, and TCRdb's table has in-frame clones only and misses some. Of around 330,000 clones listed, roughly 87% are singletons. Sequencing was carried out using PBMCs or T cells enriched from blood (not recorded which). The receptors were sampled from a woman between 18 and 30 years old who had recovered from COVID-19.

This clone was recorded a few times. This chain links TRBV5-1 with TRBJ1-2; TRBD1 agrees at 10 bases. Germline V gene data show CDR1 as SGHRS and CDR2 as YFSETQ. With 0 bases clipped from V and 4 bases from J, the junction kept 6 bases outside the gene matches. This CDR3 has 16 amino acids. The CDR3 sequence is CASSLAPGTGVYGYTF. CDR3 nucleotides: TGCGCCAGCAGCTTGGCCCCGGGGACAGGGGTCTATGGCTACACCTTC. The full variable domain, in which reference TRBV5-1 and TRBJ1-2 provide the parts outside the CDR3, is KAGVTQTPRYLIKTRGQQVTLSCSPISGHRSVSWYQQTPGQGLQFLFEYFSETQRNKGNFPGRFSGRQFSNSRSEMNVSTLELGDSALYLCASSLAPGTGVYGYTFGSGTRLTVV.

The J gene is TRBJ1-2, the V gene TRBV6-5; a possible D gene is TRBD1 (6 bases). V lost 0 bases, J lost 0 bases, and 8 bases lay in between. This CDR3 has 15 residues. Germline CDR1 reads MNHEY; CDR2 reads SVGAGI. The CDR3 DNA is TGTGCCAGCAGTTACTCGAGGGGGTCTAACTATGGCTACACCTTC. Translation: CASSYSRGSNYGYTF.

V and J are TRBV9 and TRBJ1-3; D not resolved. Per the germline V gene, CDR1 is SGDLS and CDR2 is YYNGEE. V was shortened by 4 bases and J by 4 bases, with 18 bases between the two germline ends. The CDR3 loop spans 16 amino acids. The CDR3 DNA follows: TGTGCCAGCAGCCCCCGGGCCCTTTCGGGGGGAAACACCATATATTTT. Translation gives CASSPRALSGGNTIYF. The variable domain in full, with the rest retrieved from reference TRBV9 and TRBJ1-3, is DSGVTQTPKHLITATGQRVTLRCSPRSGDLSVYWYQQSLDQGLQFLIQYYNGEERAKGNILERFSAQQFPDLHSELNLSSLELGDSALYFCASSPRALSGGNTIYFGEGSWLTVV.

The V gene is TRBV5-5, the J gene TRBJ2-2; TRBD1 matches at 12 bases. There are 16 residues in the CDR3. V trimming: 3 bases; J trimming: 3 bases; junction bases outside the gene matches: 3. In germline, CDR1 is SGHKS, CDR2 YYEKEE (reference sequence). Here the CDR3 reads CASSSGQGAYTGELFF. DNA of the CDR3: TGTGCCAGCAGCTCGGGACAGGGGGCCTACACCGGGGAGCTGTTTTTT.

The chain is built from TRBV19 and TRBJ1-5; 7 bases are shared with TRBD1. The trim removed 5 bases at V and 1 base at J, leaving 5 bases unmatched. Germline-derived CDR1 and CDR2 are LNHDA and SQIVND (reference sequence). This CDR3 contains 15 residues. The CDR3: CASSPPGGSNQPQHF. CDR3 DNA sequence: TGTGCCAGTAGTCCCCCAGGGGGAAGCAATCAGCCCCAGCATTTT.

In DNA form, the CDR3 reads TGTGCCAGCAGCTACTTACTAGTCGGGGAGACCCAGTACTTC. Translating it yields CASSYLLVGETQYF. The chain couples TRBV11-2 to TRBJ2-5; weak D call: TRBD2 (5 bases). Trimming left V 4 bases short and J 5 bases short, with 14 bases between. The CDR3 is made up of 14 amino acids. The V gene's germline CDR1 is SGHAT and CDR2 FQNNGV.

The CDR3 here is CASSDRGLGNEQFF. CDR3 DNA: TGTGCCAGCAGCGACAGGGGGCTGGGGAATGAGCAGTTCTTC. This sequence joins TRBV3-1 (or the pseudogene TRBV3-2) and TRBJ2-1; 10 positions agree with TRBD1. The CDR3 has 14 amino acids. Trimming cost V 5 bases and J 7 bases; bases outside gene matches: 5. In germline, CDR1 is LGHDT, CDR2 YNNKEL (reference sequence).

This clone was seen a single time. This rearrangement joins TRBV7-9 to TRBJ2-1; TRBD1 aligns across 8 bases. There are 15 residues in the CDR3. The V and J ends lost 5 bases and 2 bases, in that order; junction bases with no gene match: 5. Germline lookup yields CDR1 SEHNR and CDR2 FQNEAQ (reference sequence). The CDR3 DNA sequence: TGTGCCAGCAGCGGTCGACAGGGGCCCTACAATGAGCAGTTCTTC. It is translated as CASSGRQGPYNEQFF.

The chain has TRBV18 and TRBJ2-7; TRBD2 agrees at 8 bases. The junction had 13 bases not matched to a gene; V was cut back by 3 bases and J by 3 bases. From germline, CDR1 is KGHSH and CDR2 LQKENI. This CDR3 region has 17 residues. As DNA, the CDR3 is TGTGCCAGCTCACCTTTCGGACCCGGGAGGGGAGTCTACGAGCAGTACTTC. Protein sequence: CASSPFGPGRGVYEQYF.

This clone has just one count. This rearrangement joins TRBV4-1 to TRBJ1-5, with 9 nucleotides matching TRBD1. Germline values: CDR1 MGHRA, CDR2 YSYEKL. The ends lost 5 bases at V and 1 base at J; junction bases unmatched: 3. CDR3 size: 15 residues. CDR3: CASSDRGLSNQPQHF. As DNA, the CDR3 is TGCGCCAGCAGCGACAGGGGGTTAAGCAATCAGCCCCAGCATTTT.

The chain combines TRBV19 with TRBJ2-7; a weak D match, TRBD1 (7 bases). The germline V and J ends were trimmed by 7 bases and 2 bases, with 15 bases remaining between them. The CDR3 length is 14 residues. Germline lookup yields CDR1 LNHDA and CDR2 SQIVND (reference sequence). As DNA, the CDR3 is TGTGCCAGTAAAAAGGCAGGGGGGCCCTACGAGCAGTACTTC. Its translation: CASKKAGGPYEQYF.

The V call is TRBV7-8, the J call TRBJ2-7; TRBD1 agrees at 7 bases. CDR3 length equals 14 residues. V trimming: 3 bases; J trimming: 4 bases; junction bases outside the gene matches: 6. Germline V gives CDR1 SGHVS, CDR2 FQNEAQ. The CDR3 here is CASSFDRVVYEQYF. The CDR3 DNA sequence: TGTGCCAGCAGCTTCGACAGGGTCGTTTACGAGCAGTACTTC.

The chain combines TRBV5-4 with TRBJ1-2; 7 bases map to TRBD1. Per the germline V gene, CDR1 is SGHNT and CDR2 is YYREEE (reference sequence). The CDR3 loop spans 12 amino acids. V trimming: 3 bases; J trimming: 6 bases; junction bases outside the gene matches: 2. The CDR3 bases are TGTGCCAGCAGCTCGACAGGGAATGGCTACACCTTC. Protein: CASSSTGNGYTF.

V usage is TRBV5-4 and J usage is TRBJ2-5; 9 bases fit TRBD1. From germline, CDR1 is SGHNT and CDR2 YYREEE (reference sequence). V lost 2 bases and J lost 4; bases outside the gene matches: 6. CDR3 length equals 15 residues. CDR3 in amino acids: CASSLRTGEGETQYF. As DNA, the CDR3 is TGTGCCAGCAGCTTACGGACAGGGGAGGGAGAGACCCAGTACTTC. Supplemented by reference TRBV5-4 and TRBJ2-5, the full variable domain reads ETGVTQSPTHLIKTRGQQVTLRCSSQSGHNTVSWYQQALGQGPQFIFQYYREEENGRGNFPPRFSGLQFPNYSSELNVNALELDDSALYLCASSLRTGEGETQYFGPGTRLLVL.

This sequence joins TRBV5-5 and TRBJ2-5; the match to TRBD2 covers 13 bases. Losses at the gene ends were 0 bases for V and 5 bases for J; bases not matched to a gene: 10. Germline V gene data show CDR1 as SGHKS and CDR2 as YYEKEE (reference sequence). The CDR3 totals 18 residues. CDR3 amino acids: CASSLAWTSGSLGETQYF. The DNA of the CDR3 is TGTGCCAGCAGCTTGGCATGGACTAGCGGGAGTTTGGGGGAGACCCAGTACTTC.

The chain carries TRBV9 and TRBJ2-1, with D uncertain. Germline V gene sequence: CDR1 SGDLS, CDR2 YYNGEE. This CDR3 comprises 14 residues. V lost 2 bases and J lost 1, with 7 bases in between. The CDR3, as DNA: TGTGCCAGCAGCGTGGCTAGTTCCTACAATGAGCAGTTCTTC. This encodes CASSVASSYNEQFF. Together with reference TRBV9 and TRBJ2-1, the CDR3 gives the full variable domain: DSGVTQTPKHLITATGQRVTLRCSPRSGDLSVYWYQQSLDQGLQFLIQYYNGEERAKGNILERFSAQQFPDLHSELNLSSLELGDSALYFCASSVASSYNEQFFGPGTRLTVL.

V gene TRBV25-1 combines with J gene TRBJ1-2; D may be TRBD1 (6 bases). The V gene's germline CDR1 is MGHDK and CDR2 SYGVNS. The V gene lost 2 bases and the J gene lost 7 bases, with 17 bases spanning the gap. The CDR3 is made up of 15 amino acids. The CDR3 sequence is CASSEPPGDLGGYTF. The CDR3 nucleotides are TGTGCCAGCAGTGAACCCCCAGGGGACCTTGGTGGCTACACCTTC.

The chain carries TRBV5-1 and TRBJ2-5; TRBD1 matches 10 bases. Germline-derived CDR1 and CDR2 are SGHRS and YFSETQ. The CDR3 extends over 15 amino acids. J lost 7 bases, V lost 0 bases, and 6 bases had no gene match. The CDR3 DNA is TGCGCCAGCAGCTTGGAGGGGACAGGGGCATGGACCCAGTACTTC. This translates into CASSLEGTGAWTQYF.

The CDR3 is CASSLTTTNEKLFF. The CDR3 DNA sequence: TGTGCCAGCAGCCTTACTACAACTAATGAAAAACTGTTTTTT. The rearrangement links TRBV5-6 to TRBJ1-4; the D is unclear. V was cut by 4 bases and J by 0 bases, with 7 bases left in between. CDR3 length equals 14 residues. CDR1 and CDR2 from the germline V gene are SGHDT and YYEEEE.

DNA of the CDR3: TGTGCCAGCTCACCTGTCGGCACGATAGGCTCAGGGGACACTGAAGCTTTCTTT. It specifies CASSPVGTIGSGDTEAFF. The chain is built from TRBV18 and TRBJ1-1; D is possibly TRBD1 (6 bases). Germline-derived CDR1 and CDR2 are KGHSH and LQKENI. V was pared by 3 bases and J by 3 bases, with 23 bases between. This CDR3 spans 18 amino acids.